The 32 T cell receptor beta chains given below trace back to one sample, sequenced in a study of blood T cells in healthy people across ages. With a J-beta primer mix and a sample-barcoded 5' primer, a second PCR ran roughly 6 to 11 cycles. TCRdb redid the calling of the 5' RACE reads with MiXCR, one entry per CDR3 protein. Seen here are 1.5 million or so distinct CDR3 sequences, about 43% observed once, and the top ten hold roughly 7.9%. The specimen sequenced was blood. These receptors were taken from a woman between 18 and 29 years old in good health.

Ten or more counts support this clonotype. The J gene is TRBJ1-4, the V gene TRBV7-2; D ambiguous. This CDR3 spans 12 amino acids. Germline CDR1 reads SGHTA; CDR2 reads FQGNSA. Trimming shortened V by 4 bases and J by 5 bases, and 5 bases separated the two germline ends. Here the CDR3 reads CASSSFNEKLFF. DNA for the CDR3: TGTGCCAGCAGCTCGTTCAATGAAAAACTGTTTTTT.

This sequence joins TRBV29-1 and TRBJ1-5, with no clear D. With 7 bases removed from V and 3 bases from J, the gap between germline ends came to 7 bases. The CDR3 is 11 residues long. Germline V lookup: CDR1 SQVTM, CDR2 ANQGSEA. The DNA for the CDR3 is TGCAGCGGTGGCGTCAATCAGCCCCAGCATTTT. It yields the protein CSGGVNQPQHF.

This clonotype was seen a handful of times. The genes are TRBV20-1 and TRBJ2-3; D perhaps matches TRBD2 (8 bases). CDR1 is DFQATT and CDR2 is SNEGSKA in the germline V gene (reference sequence). Trimming stripped 6 bases from V and 5 bases from J, with 30 bases between. This CDR3 is built from 18 residues. The CDR3 nucleotides read TGCAGTGCCAAGAGACCCCAGGGGGTAGCGGGGAATCAAGATACGCAGTATTTT. Protein sequence: CSAKRPQGVAGNQDTQYF.

CDR3 bases: TGTGCCAGCAGCCAAGGGCAAGCGGGTGGACAAGAGACCCAGTACTTC. It encodes CASSQGQAGGQETQYF. The J gene is TRBJ2-5, the V gene TRBV4-2; maybe TRBD2 (6 bases). The CDR3 extends over 16 amino acids. Germline values: CDR1 LGHNA, CDR2 YNFKEQ. V was clipped by 1 base and J by 2 bases, with 14 bases between them.

The V and J genes are TRBV12-3 or TRBV12-4 and TRBJ2-1; 11 bases map to TRBD2. This CDR3 is 14 amino acids long. The J segment lost 9 bases and the V segment lost 4 bases, leaving 5 bases of the junction unmatched. This CDR3 reads CASSWLAGGSEQFF. DNA for the CDR3: TGTGCCAGCAGTTGGCTAGCGGGAGGATCTGAGCAGTTCTTC.

The gene calls are TRBV10-3 and TRBJ1-6, with D hard to call. There are 14 residues in the CDR3. Deletions cut 3 bases from V and 7 bases from J, with 10 bases between. Germline CDR1 is ENHRY and CDR2 is SYGVKD. The CDR3 loop is CAISDPRWNSPLHF. CDR3 DNA sequence: TGTGCCATCAGTGACCCCCGATGGAATTCACCCCTCCACTTT.

This clonotype has more than one count but fewer than ten. This sequence joins TRBV27 and TRBJ1-2; TRBD1 agrees at 10 bases. V was pared by 0 bases and J by 0 bases, with 4 bases of the junction left unmatched. This CDR3 comprises 17 residues. Per the germline V gene, CDR1 is MNHEY and CDR2 is SMNVEV (reference sequence). In DNA, the CDR3 is TGTGCCAGCAGTTTATCGGGACAGGGGAAAGCTAACTATGGCTACACCTTC. It translates to CASSLSGQGKANYGYTF.

The rearrangement links TRBV20-1 to TRBJ2-7; 7 nucleotides match TRBD1. The trim removed 5 bases at V and 0 bases at J, leaving 10 bases unmatched. Germline values: CDR1 DFQATT, CDR2 SNEGSKA (reference sequence). This CDR3 is 15 amino acids long. The CDR3 spells CSAPPGGRDSYEQYF. CDR3 bases: TGCAGTGCTCCACCAGGGGGACGGGACTCCTACGAGCAGTACTTC.

This clonotype was observed a few times. The chain combines TRBV29-1 with TRBJ2-7; TRBD1 aligns across 7 bases. The CDR3 extends over 15 amino acids. The junction had 7 bases not matched to a gene; V was cut back by 2 bases and J by 0 bases. Germline lookup yields CDR1 SQVTM and CDR2 ANQGSEA. This CDR3 reads CSVEWTGLSSYEQYF. The CDR3, as DNA: TGCAGCGTTGAATGGACAGGCCTGAGCTCCTACGAGCAGTACTTC.

The chain couples TRBV5-1 to TRBJ2-3, with no clear D. Germline assignment: CDR1 SGHRS and CDR2 YFSETQ. This CDR3 spans 16 amino acids. The V end was cut by 0 bases, the J end by 2 bases, with 13 bases between. The CDR3 sequence: CASSLGSSANTDTQYF. The CDR3 region has the DNA TGCGCCAGCAGCTTGGGGTCGAGCGCCAACACAGATACGCAGTATTTT.

The chain recombines TRBV5-6 with TRBJ2-1; TRBD2 might be the D (7 bases). Trimming left V 7 bases short and J 0 bases short, with 17 bases between. CDR1 SGHDT and CDR2 YYEEEE come from the germline V gene. The CDR3 has 16 residues. The CDR3 reads CASGQRGARSYNEQFF. For the CDR3, the DNA is TGTGCCAGCGGACAACGGGGGGCGCGCTCCTACAATGAGCAGTTCTTC.

This clonotype was observed many times. The rearrangement joins TRBV7-2 to TRBJ1-5; D not certain. Germline V CDR1 and CDR2: SGHTA, FQGNSA. This CDR3 is built from 13 residues. V lost 5 bases, J lost 7 bases, and 12 bases lay in between. CDR3 sequence: CASSVRGEQPQHF. The CDR3 DNA follows: TGTGCCAGCAGCGTTCGAGGCGAGCAGCCCCAGCATTTT.

This clonotype was observed a few times. This chain connects TRBV9 to TRBJ2-3; 9 nucleotides align to TRBD1. The germline gives CDR1 SGDLS, CDR2 YYNGEE. The CDR3 has 17 amino acids. The ends lost 2 bases at V and 6 bases at J; junction bases unmatched: 13. CDR3 DNA sequence: TGTGCCAGCAGCGTGGCTCCACCGGGACAGGGCCCCGATACGCAGTATTTT. Residues: CASSVAPPGQGPDTQYF. Combining the CDR3 with reference TRBV9 and TRBJ2-3 gives the whole variable domain DSGVTQTPKHLITATGQRVTLRCSPRSGDLSVYWYQQSLDQGLQFLIQYYNGEERAKGNILERFSAQQFPDLHSELNLSSLELGDSALYFCASSVAPPGQGPDTQYFGPGTRLTVL.

The chain links TRBV20-1 to TRBJ2-3; D ambiguous. CDR3 length: 14 amino acids. Trimming cost V 3 bases and J 0 bases, with 10 bases left between them. The germline gives CDR1 DFQATT, CDR2 SNEGSKA (reference sequence). This chain's CDR3 is CSARDASSTDTQYF. CDR3 coding DNA: TGCAGTGCTAGGGACGCCTCTAGCACAGATACGCAGTATTTT.

This chain uses TRBV3-1 with TRBJ2-7; D remains ambiguous. Per the germline V gene, CDR1 is LGHDT and CDR2 is YNNKEL (reference sequence). This CDR3 has 11 amino acids. V was cut by 2 bases and J by 6 bases, with 5 bases left in between. This chain's CDR3 is CASSQRVEQYF. The CDR3 bases are TGTGCCAGCAGCCAAAGAGTCGAGCAGTACTTC.

This clonotype was found a few times. The chain is built from TRBV4-2 and TRBJ2-1; 10 nucleotides align to TRBD2. This CDR3 is 18 amino acids long. Germline CDR1 and CDR2: LGHNA and YNFKEQ. V trimming: 0 bases; J trimming: 2 bases; junction bases outside the gene matches: 7. CDR3 sequence reads: CASSQEAVGTSAYNEQFF. In DNA, the CDR3 is TGTGCCAGCAGCCAAGAAGCTGTCGGGACTAGCGCCTACAATGAGCAGTTCTTC.

This rearrangement joins TRBV2 to TRBJ2-7; D gene unclear. Germline V lookup: CDR1 SNHLY, CDR2 FYNNEI. Trimming removed 8 bases at V and 7 bases at J, with 12 bases between. This CDR3 spans 11 amino acids. Written as DNA, the CDR3 is TGTGCCAGCTTCTCTAACAATGAGCAGTACTTC. Translation gives CASFSNNEQYF.

This clonotype came up a few times. The chain carries TRBV20-1 and TRBJ2-3; 7 nucleotides line up with TRBD2. This CDR3 is 15 amino acids long. Trimming cost V 4 bases and J 0 bases; bases outside gene matches: 7. The germline V gene has CDR1 DFQATT and CDR2 SNEGSKA (reference sequence). The CDR3 reads CSATPSGASTDTQYF. DNA of the CDR3: TGCAGTGCTACCCCTAGCGGAGCTAGCACAGATACGCAGTATTTT.

CDR3 loop: CASSLGGSAYNEQFF. For the CDR3, the DNA is TGTGCCAGCAGCTTAGGGGGGAGTGCGTACAATGAGCAGTTCTTC. The rearrangement links TRBV7-9 to TRBJ2-1; possibly TRBD1 or TRBD2 for D (5 bases each). Germline V gene data show CDR1 as SEHNR and CDR2 as FQNEAQ (reference sequence). Trimming cost V 1 base and J 4 bases, with 11 bases left between them. The CDR3 consists of 15 residues.

This clonotype was seen a few times. The chain couples TRBV6-5 to TRBJ2-7; TRBD2 matches 7 bases. The CDR3 is made up of 16 amino acids. Germline-derived CDR1 and CDR2 are MNHEY and SVGAGI. Germline trimming cut 0 bases from V and 2 bases from J; bases unmatched to any gene: 7. CDR3: CASSYSSASGPYEQYF. As DNA, the CDR3 is TGTGCCAGCAGTTACTCGAGCGCTAGCGGACCCTACGAGCAGTACTTC.

The chain combines TRBV19 with TRBJ1-2, with D unresolved. The germline V gene has CDR1 LNHDA and CDR2 SQIVND (reference sequence). Trimming shortened V by 10 bases and J by 2 bases, and 17 bases separated the two germline ends. This CDR3 spans 14 amino acids. The CDR3 region is CATLHPRGNYGYTF. The CDR3 DNA follows: TGTGCCACGCTCCACCCGAGAGGGAACTATGGCTACACCTTC. The entire variable domain, with the rest obtained from reference TRBV19 and TRBJ1-2, is as follows: DGGITQSPKYLFRKEGQNVTLSCEQNLNHDAMYWYRQDPGQGLRLIYYSQIVNDFQKGDIAEGYSVSREKKESFPLTVTSAQKNPTAFYLCATLHPRGNYGYTFGSGTRLTVV.

The chain recombines TRBV5-1 with TRBJ2-5; 11 bases match TRBD2. Per germline, CDR1 SGHRS and CDR2 YFSETQ. Losses at the gene ends were 2 bases for V and 5 bases for J; bases not matched to a gene: 5. The CDR3 is 15 residues long. The CDR3 DNA sequence: TGCGCCAGCAGCTTATTTAGCGGGGGGGCCGAGACCCAGTACTTC. It specifies CASSLFSGGAETQYF.

This clonotype was found a few times. The chain couples TRBV20-1 to TRBJ2-4; D is perhaps TRBD1 (6 bases). This CDR3 spans 12 amino acids. V lost 3 bases to trimming and J lost 13 bases, with 16 bases between them. The V gene's germline CDR1 is DFQATT and CDR2 SNEGSKA (reference sequence). The chain's CDR3 is CSASHRVREQYF. The CDR3 DNA follows: TGCAGTGCTAGCCACAGGGTAAGGGAGCAGTACTTC.

The chain is built from TRBV20-1 and TRBJ1-1; TRBD1 might be the D (6 bases). Germline V gene sequence: CDR1 DFQATT, CDR2 SNEGSKA (reference sequence). This CDR3 has 15 amino acids. Trimming took 5 bases from V and 1 from J, leaving 17 bases between them. CDR3 DNA sequence: TGCAGTGCTGGGGCTTTACAGGGACGGAACACTGAAGCTTTCTTT. This translates into CSAGALQGRNTEAFF.

The rearrangement links TRBV5-1 to TRBJ2-1; unclear D gene. The ends were cut back, 0 bases at V and 2 bases at J, with 15 bases in the middle. The germline CDR1 and CDR2 sequences are SGHRS and YFSETQ. CDR3 length: 17 residues. The CDR3 DNA sequence: TGCGCCAGCAGCTTGGGAGGACCACTGAGTCCCTACAATGAGCAGTTCTTC. This translates into CASSLGGPLSPYNEQFF. Combining the CDR3 with reference TRBV5-1 and TRBJ2-1 gives the whole variable domain KAGVTQTPRYLIKTRGQQVTLSCSPISGHRSVSWYQQTPGQGLQFLFEYFSETQRNKGNFPGRFSGRQFSNSRSEMNVSTLELGDSALYLCASSLGGPLSPYNEQFFGPGTRLTVL.

There are a few counts of this clonotype. The J gene is TRBJ2-5, the V gene TRBV6-6; the match to TRBD1 covers 10 bases. The germline CDR1 and CDR2 sequences are MNHNY and SVGAGI (reference sequence). The CDR3 consists of 15 residues. The V and J ends lost 5 bases and 2 bases, in that order; junction bases with no gene match: 5. The CDR3 is CASSNRDRGQETQYF. In DNA form, the CDR3 reads TGTGCCAGCAGTAACCGGGACAGGGGTCAAGAGACCCAGTACTTC.

This sequence joins TRBV24-1 and TRBJ2-1, with 10 bases identical to TRBD2. The J segment lost 9 bases and the V segment lost 6 bases, leaving 4 bases of the junction unmatched. CDR3 length: 13 residues. Germline values: CDR1 KGHDR, CDR2 SFDVKD. CDR3 DNA: TGTGCCACCAGTCTAGCGGGAGCGGGTGAGCAGTTCTTC. Amino acid sequence: CATSLAGAGEQFF.

V gene TRBV6-1 combines with J gene TRBJ2-5; D may be TRBD2 (5 bases). The germline CDR1 and CDR2 sequences are MNHNS and SASEGT. The CDR3 extends over 12 amino acids. Trimming removed 4 bases from V and 11 bases from J, with 14 bases in between. This CDR3 is CASSVYLGEQYF. In nucleotides, the CDR3 is TGTGCCAGCAGTGTCTACCTTGGGGAGCAGTACTTC.

This chain links TRBV20-1 with TRBJ2-5; 13 nucleotides match TRBD2. Germline values: CDR1 DFQATT, CDR2 SNEGSKA (reference sequence). After removal of 5 bases from V and 11 bases from J, the junction contained 17 bases not matched to a gene. The CDR3 length is 16 residues. CDR3 DNA: TGCAGTGCTCCCCTAGGAGGACGGACTAGCGGGAGTAGGCAGTACTTC. It is translated as CSAPLGGRTSGSRQYF.

This clonotype was observed a handful of times. CDR3 in DNA: TGTGCCAGCAGCCCGCAGGTGGTAGCGGGAGTCCATGAGCAGTTCTTC. Its translation: CASSPQVVAGVHEQFF. The chain uses TRBV7-2 and TRBJ2-1; TRBD2 matches at 9 bases. V lost 5 bases and J lost 8; bases outside the gene matches: 13. Germline assignment: CDR1 SGHTA and CDR2 FQGNSA. CDR3 length: 16 amino acids.

This clonotype was found a few times. CDR3 residues: CATSDGAKNIQYF. The DNA for the CDR3 is TGTGCCACTTCAGACGGAGCCAAAAACATTCAGTACTTC. V and J are TRBV24-1 and TRBJ2-4, with D uncertain. The CDR3 sequence is 13 residues long. CDR1 is KGHDR, CDR2 SFDVKD, per germline. V shed 10 bases and J shed 0 bases, with 9 bases lying between them.

In this sample, this clonotype turned up a few times. The V and J genes are TRBV6-5 and TRBJ2-5; TRBD2 matches at 7 bases. TRBJ2-7 matches the DNA end more closely, so the J call is doubtful. The CDR3 loop spans 16 amino acids. Germline V gene data show CDR1 as MNHEY and CDR2 as SVGAGI. The CDR3 DNA sequence: TGTGCCAGCAGTTACTCGAGGTGGGAGGGCCGAAACGAGCAGTACTTC. It specifies CASSYSRWEGRNEQYF.